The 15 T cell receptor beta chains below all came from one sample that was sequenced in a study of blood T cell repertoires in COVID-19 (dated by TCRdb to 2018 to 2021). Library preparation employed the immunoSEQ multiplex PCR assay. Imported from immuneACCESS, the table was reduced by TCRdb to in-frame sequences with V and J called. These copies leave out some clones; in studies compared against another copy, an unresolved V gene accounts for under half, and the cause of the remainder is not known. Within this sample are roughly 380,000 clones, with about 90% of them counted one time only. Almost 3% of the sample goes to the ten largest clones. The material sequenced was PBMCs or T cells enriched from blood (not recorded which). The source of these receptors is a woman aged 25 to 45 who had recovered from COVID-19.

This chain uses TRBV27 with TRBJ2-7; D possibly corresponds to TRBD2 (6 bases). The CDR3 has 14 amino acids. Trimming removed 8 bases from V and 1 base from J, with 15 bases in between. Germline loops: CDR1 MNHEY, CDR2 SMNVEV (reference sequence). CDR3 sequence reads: CASAYSGRSYEQYF. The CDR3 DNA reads TGTGCCAGCGCTTATAGCGGCAGATCCTACGAGCAGTACTTC.

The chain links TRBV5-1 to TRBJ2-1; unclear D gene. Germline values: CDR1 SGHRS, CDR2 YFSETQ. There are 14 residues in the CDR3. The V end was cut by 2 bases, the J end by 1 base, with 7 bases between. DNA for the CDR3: TGCGCCAGCAGCTTAGAGGTTTCCTACAATGAGCAGTTCTTC. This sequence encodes CASSLEVSYNEQFF.

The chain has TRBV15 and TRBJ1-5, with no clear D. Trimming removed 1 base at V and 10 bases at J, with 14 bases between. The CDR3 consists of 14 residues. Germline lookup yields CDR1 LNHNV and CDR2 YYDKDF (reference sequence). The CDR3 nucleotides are TGTGCCACCAGCAGAGCCTCGGAGGGCCGCCCCCAGCATTTT. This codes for CATSRASEGRPQHF.

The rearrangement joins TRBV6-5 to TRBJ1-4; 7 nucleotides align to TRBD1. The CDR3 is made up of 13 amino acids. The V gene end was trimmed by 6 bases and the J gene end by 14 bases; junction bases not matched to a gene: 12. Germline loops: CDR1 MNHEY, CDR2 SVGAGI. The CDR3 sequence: CASRDGTGTDLFF. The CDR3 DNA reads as TGTGCCAGCAGAGACGGGACCGGGACAGATCTGTTTTTT.

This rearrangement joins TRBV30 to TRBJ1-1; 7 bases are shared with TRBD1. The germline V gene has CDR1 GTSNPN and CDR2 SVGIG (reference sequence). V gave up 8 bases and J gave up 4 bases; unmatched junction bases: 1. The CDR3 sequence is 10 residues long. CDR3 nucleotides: TGTGCCGGGGACAGCACTGAAGCTTTCTTT. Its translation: CAGDSTEAFF.

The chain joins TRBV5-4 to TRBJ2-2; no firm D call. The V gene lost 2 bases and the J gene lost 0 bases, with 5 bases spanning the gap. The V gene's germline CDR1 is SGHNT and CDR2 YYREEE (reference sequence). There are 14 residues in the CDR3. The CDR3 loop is CASSFDTNTGELFF. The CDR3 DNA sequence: TGTGCCAGCAGCTTCGACACGAACACCGGGGAGCTGTTTTTT. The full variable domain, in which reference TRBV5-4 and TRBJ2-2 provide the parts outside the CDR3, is ETGVTQSPTHLIKTRGQQVTLRCSSQSGHNTVSWYQQALGQGPQFIFQYYREEENGRGNFPPRFSGLQFPNYSSELNVNALELDDSALYLCASSFDTNTGELFFGEGSRLTVL.

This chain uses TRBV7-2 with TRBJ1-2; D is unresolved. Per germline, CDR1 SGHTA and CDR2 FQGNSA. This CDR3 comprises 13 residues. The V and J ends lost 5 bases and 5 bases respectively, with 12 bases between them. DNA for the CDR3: TGTGCCAGCAGCCAACAGCCGATTTATGGCTACACCTTC. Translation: CASSQQPIYGYTF.

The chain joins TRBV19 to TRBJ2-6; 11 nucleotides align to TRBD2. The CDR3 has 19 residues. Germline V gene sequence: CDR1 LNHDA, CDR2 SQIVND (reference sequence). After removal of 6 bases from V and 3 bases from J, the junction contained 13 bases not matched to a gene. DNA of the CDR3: TGTGCCAGTAGCCCCGTCCCTACTAGCGGGAGCTATGGGGCCAACGTCCTGACTTTC. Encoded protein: CASSPVPTSGSYGANVLTF.

CDR3 residues: CASSSRGAASNSPLHF. The DNA of the CDR3 is TGTGCCAGCAGCTCCCGGGGGGCAGCTAGTAATTCACCCCTCCACTTT. The chain employs TRBV11-2 and TRBJ1-6; D may be TRBD1 (6 bases). CDR1 SGHAT and CDR2 FQNNGV come from the germline V gene. The CDR3 totals 16 residues. V lost 4 bases and J lost 6, with 16 bases in between. The entire variable domain, with the rest obtained from reference TRBV11-2 and TRBJ1-6, is as follows: EAGVAQSPRYKIIEKRQSVAFWCNPISGHATLYWYQQILGQGPKLLIQFQNNGVVDDSQLPKDRFSAERLKGVDSTLKIQPAKLEDSAVYLCASSSRGAASNSPLHFGNGTRLTVT.

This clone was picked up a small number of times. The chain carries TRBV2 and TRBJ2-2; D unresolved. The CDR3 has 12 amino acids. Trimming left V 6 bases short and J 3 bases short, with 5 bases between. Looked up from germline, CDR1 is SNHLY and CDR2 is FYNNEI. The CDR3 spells CASSRDTGELFF. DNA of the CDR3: TGTGCCAGCAGCCGGGACACCGGGGAGCTGTTTTTT.

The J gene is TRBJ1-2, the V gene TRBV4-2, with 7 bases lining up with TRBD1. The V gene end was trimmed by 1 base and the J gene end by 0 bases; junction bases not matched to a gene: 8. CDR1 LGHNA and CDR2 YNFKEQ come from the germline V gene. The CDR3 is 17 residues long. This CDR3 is CASSQALQGSANYGYTF. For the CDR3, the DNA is TGTGCCAGCAGCCAAGCGCTACAGGGGTCCGCTAACTATGGCTACACCTTC.

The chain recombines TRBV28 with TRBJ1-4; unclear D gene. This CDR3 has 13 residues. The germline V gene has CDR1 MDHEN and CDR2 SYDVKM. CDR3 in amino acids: CASGGPLNEKLFF. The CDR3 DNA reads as TGTGCTTCGGGAGGGCCCCTCAATGAAAAACTGTTTTTT.

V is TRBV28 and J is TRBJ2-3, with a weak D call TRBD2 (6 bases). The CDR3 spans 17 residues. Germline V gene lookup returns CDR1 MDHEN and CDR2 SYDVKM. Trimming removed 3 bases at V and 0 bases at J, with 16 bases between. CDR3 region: CASSFGPGDLSTDTQYF. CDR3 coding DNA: TGTGCCAGCAGTTTCGGGCCGGGGGACCTGAGCACAGATACGCAGTATTTT.

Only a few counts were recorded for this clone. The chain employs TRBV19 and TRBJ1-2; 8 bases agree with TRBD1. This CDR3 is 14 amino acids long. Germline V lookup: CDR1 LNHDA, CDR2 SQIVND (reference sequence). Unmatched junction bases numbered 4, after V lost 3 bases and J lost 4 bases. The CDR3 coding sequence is TGTGCCAGTAGTATGACAGGGGACCTCTATGGCTACACCTTC. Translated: CASSMTGDLYGYTF.

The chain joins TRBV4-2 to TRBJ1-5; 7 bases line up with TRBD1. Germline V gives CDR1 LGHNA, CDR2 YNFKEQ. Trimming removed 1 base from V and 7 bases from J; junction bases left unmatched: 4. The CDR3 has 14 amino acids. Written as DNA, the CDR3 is TGTGCCAGCAGCCAAGGGGACAGCGGGCAGCCCCAGCATTTT. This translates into CASSQGDSGQPQHF.